The 2 T cell receptor beta chains given below trace back to one sample, sequenced in a study of OX40 agonist ivuxolimab in advanced cancers. The protocol was immunoSEQ multiplex PCR, while the TCRdb copy is restricted to in-frame clones and leaves out a portion. The table includes about 70,000 clones, roughly 89% detected once. Source: CD4+ or CD8+ T cells sorted from blood, taken in a trial of the OX40 agonist ivuxolimab. These receptors all come from an adult with an advanced solid tumor such as melanoma, head and neck, liver or kidney cancer.

The J gene is TRBJ1-4, the V gene TRBV18, with a possible D match to TRBD1 (5 bases). Germline CDR1 KGHSH, CDR2 LQKENI. The CDR3 totals 15 residues. Trimming left V 3 bases short and J 3 bases short, with 11 bases between. The CDR3 protein is CASSPPGLANEKLFF. The CDR3, as DNA: TGTGCCAGCTCACCCCCGGGACTGGCTAATGAAAAACTGTTTTTT.

CDR3 amino acids: CASSSGTSGSNEQYF. The CDR3, as DNA: TGTGCCAGCAGTTCGGGGACTAGCGGGAGCAATGAGCAGTACTTC. V gene TRBV27 combines with J gene TRBJ2-7; 14 bases agree with TRBD2. The CDR3 consists of 15 residues. V trimming: 4 bases; J trimming: 7 bases; junction bases outside the gene matches: 6. The V gene's germline CDR1 is MNHEY and CDR2 SMNVEV (reference sequence).